Listed here are 5 T cell receptor beta chains from one sample, sequenced in a study of vaccination and CD4 T cells after COVID-19. An Oncomine TCR Beta short-read assay was used to sequence the DNA from cultured CD4+ T cells. TCRdb passed the PCR reads through MiXCR, listing each CDR3 protein once. The sample lists around 21,000 distinct CDR3 sequences, 50% to 70% occurring once. No antigen is known for these receptors. Treatment meaning: roughly ten-day PBMC culture with coronavirus spike peptide pools or control peptides (ViraFEST assay). Sequenced material: CD4+ T cells from blood, cultured in vitro, taken after SARS-CoV-2 vaccination. Receptors were obtained from a human donor who had recovered from COVID-19.

The rearrangement links TRBV20-1 to TRBJ1-2; D uncertain. Deletions cut 1 base from V and 1 base from J, with 7 bases between. Germline assignment: CDR1 DFQATT and CDR2 SNEGSKA (reference sequence). The length of the CDR3 is 13 residues. CDR3 DNA sequence: TGCAGTGCTAGAGGAGCCGTTAACTATGGCTACACCTTC. Its protein is CSARGAVNYGYTF.

As to this clonotype: A read error may produce the germline difference seen at one junction end. The chain employs TRBV15 and TRBJ1-1, with D maybe TRBD1 (6 bases). This CDR3 comprises 13 residues. Germline V lookup: CDR1 LNHNV, CDR2 YYDKDF (reference sequence). The CDR3: CAASRTVNTEAFF. CDR3 DNA: TGTGCCGCCAGTAGGACAGTGAACACTGAAGCTTTCTTT. The full variable domain, its missing parts supplied by reference TRBV15 and TRBJ1-1, is DAMVIQNPRYQVTQFGKPVTLSCSQTLNHNVMYWYQQKSSQAPKLLFHYYDKDFNNEADTPDNFQSRRPNTSFCFLDIRSPGLGDTAMYLCAASRTVNTEAFFGQGTRLTVV.

In its sample, this clonotype was seen once. The chain recombines TRBV28 with TRBJ2-7, with a weak D call TRBD1 (6 bases). Germline V lookup: CDR1 MDHEN, CDR2 SYDVKM. V lost 2 bases, J lost 0 bases, and 14 bases lay in between. The CDR3 sequence is 16 residues long. As DNA, the CDR3 is TGTGCCAGCAGTTTAGCACCCAGGGGTAGCTCCTACGAGCAGTACTTC. This translates into CASSLAPRGSSYEQYF.

The chain couples TRBV7-2 to TRBJ1-5; no firm D call. The length of the CDR3 is 16 residues. V shed 2 bases and J shed 1 base, with 12 bases lying between them. Per the germline V gene, CDR1 is SGHTA and CDR2 is FQGNSA. The chain's CDR3 is CASSLSGGYSNQPQHF. DNA for the CDR3: TGTGCCAGCAGCTTATCTGGAGGGTACAGCAATCAGCCCCAGCATTTT.

This clonotype was counted a few times. The chain couples TRBV19 to TRBJ1-2, with D tentatively TRBD1 (6 bases). The CDR3 runs 14 residues. Germline V gene sequence: CDR1 LNHDA, CDR2 SQIVND (reference sequence). V was pared by 4 bases and J by 0 bases, with 9 bases between. The CDR3 region has the DNA TGTGCCAGTAGTACACAGGGCCCTAACTATGGCTACACCTTC. The encoded protein is CASSTQGPNYGYTF.